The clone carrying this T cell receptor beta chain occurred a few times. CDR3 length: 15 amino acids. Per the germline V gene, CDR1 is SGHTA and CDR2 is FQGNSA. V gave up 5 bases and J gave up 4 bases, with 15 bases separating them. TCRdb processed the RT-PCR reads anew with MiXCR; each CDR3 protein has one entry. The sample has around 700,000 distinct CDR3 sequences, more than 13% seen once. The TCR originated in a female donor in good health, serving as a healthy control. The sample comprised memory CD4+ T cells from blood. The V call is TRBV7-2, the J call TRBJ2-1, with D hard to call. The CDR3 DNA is TGTGCCAGCAGCCTCGATTTCGGTCGGTACAATGAGCAGTTCTTC. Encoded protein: CASSLDFGRYNEQFF.